A single sample is the source of the 2 T cell receptor beta chains below, sequenced in a study of CD8 T cells in ankylosing spondylitis. Using its own MiXCR run on the 5' RACE reads, TCRdb lists one record per CDR3 protein. Here the sample spans roughly 150,000 distinct CDR3 sequences, 30% to 35% being singletons. Sample: synovial fluid, either unsorted or a sorted T cell fraction (not recorded which). All receptors come from a male donor with ankylosing spondylitis.

Many counts were recorded for this clonotype. The CDR3 sequence is CSASKGYGYTF. CDR3 in DNA: TGCAGTGCTAGTAAGGGCTATGGCTACACCTTC. V usage is TRBV20-1 and J usage is TRBJ1-2; D gene unclear. In germline, CDR1 is DFQATT, CDR2 SNEGSKA (reference sequence). CDR3 length: 11 amino acids. Trimming removed 3 bases from V and 4 bases from J, with 6 bases in between.

This clonotype was seen more than once but under ten times. The rearrangement uses TRBV18 and TRBJ1-3, with TRBD1 as a possible D gene (5 bases). This CDR3 comprises 13 residues. V lost 6 bases and J 2 bases, leaving 8 bases between the germline ends. CDR1 is KGHSH, CDR2 LQKENI, per germline. CDR3 protein: CASSTDTGNTIYF. The CDR3 region has the DNA TGTGCCAGCTCGACAGACACTGGAAACACCATATATTTT.